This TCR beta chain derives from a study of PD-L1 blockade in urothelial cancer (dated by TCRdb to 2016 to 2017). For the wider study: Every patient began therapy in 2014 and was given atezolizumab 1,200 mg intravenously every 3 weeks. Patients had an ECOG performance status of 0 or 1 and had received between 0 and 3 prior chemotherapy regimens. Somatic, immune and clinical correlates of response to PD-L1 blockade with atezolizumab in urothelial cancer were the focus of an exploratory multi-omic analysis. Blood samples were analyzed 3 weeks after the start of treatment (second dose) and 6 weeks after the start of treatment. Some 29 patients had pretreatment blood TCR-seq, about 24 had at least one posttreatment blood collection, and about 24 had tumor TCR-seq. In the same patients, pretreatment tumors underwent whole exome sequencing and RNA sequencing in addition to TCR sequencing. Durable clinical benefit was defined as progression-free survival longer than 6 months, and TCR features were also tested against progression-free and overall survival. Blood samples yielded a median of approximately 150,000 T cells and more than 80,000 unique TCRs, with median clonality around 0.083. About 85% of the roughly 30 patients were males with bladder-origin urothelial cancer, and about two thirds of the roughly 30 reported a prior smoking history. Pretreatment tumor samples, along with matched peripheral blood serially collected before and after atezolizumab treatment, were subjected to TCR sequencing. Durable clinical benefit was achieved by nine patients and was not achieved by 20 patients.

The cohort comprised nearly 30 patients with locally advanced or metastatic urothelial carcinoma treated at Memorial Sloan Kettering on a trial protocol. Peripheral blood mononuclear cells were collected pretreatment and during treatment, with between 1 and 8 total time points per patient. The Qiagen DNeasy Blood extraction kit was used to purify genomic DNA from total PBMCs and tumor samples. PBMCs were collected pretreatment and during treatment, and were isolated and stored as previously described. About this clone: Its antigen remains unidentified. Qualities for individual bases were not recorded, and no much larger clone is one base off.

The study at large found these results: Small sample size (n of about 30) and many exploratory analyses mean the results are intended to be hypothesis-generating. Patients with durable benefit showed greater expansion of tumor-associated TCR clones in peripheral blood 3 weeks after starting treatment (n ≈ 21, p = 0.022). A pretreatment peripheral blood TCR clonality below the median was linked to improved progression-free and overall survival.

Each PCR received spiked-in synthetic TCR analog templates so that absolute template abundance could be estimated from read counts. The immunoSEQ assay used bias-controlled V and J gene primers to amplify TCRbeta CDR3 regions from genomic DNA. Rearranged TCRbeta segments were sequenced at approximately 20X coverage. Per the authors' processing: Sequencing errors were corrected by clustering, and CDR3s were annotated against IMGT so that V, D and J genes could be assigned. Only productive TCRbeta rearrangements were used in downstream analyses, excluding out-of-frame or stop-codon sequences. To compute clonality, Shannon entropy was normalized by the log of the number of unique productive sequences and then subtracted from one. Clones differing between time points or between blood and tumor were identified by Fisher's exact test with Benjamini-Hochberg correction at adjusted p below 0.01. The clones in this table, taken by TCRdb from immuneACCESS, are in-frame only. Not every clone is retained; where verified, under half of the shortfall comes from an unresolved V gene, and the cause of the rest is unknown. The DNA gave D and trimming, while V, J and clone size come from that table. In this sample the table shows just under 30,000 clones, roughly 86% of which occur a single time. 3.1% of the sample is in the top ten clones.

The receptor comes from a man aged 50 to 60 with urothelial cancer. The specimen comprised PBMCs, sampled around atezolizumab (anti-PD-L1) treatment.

Read as DNA, the sequence is TGCGCCAGCAGCCCAAGAGGCCCCGATCAGCCCCAGCATTTT. Protein translation: CASSPRGPDQPQHF. This chain joins TRBV5-1 to TRBJ1-5; no D gene is confidently identified. Trimming at the junction amounts to 4 bases on V and 5 bases on J, and the germline ends lie 13 bases apart. The CDR3 holds 14 amino acids from the cysteine to the phenylalanine. The retained sequence is limited to the CDR3, 42 bases, with the frame set at the first base. The germline V gene sets CDR1 to SGHRS and CDR2 to YFSETQ.